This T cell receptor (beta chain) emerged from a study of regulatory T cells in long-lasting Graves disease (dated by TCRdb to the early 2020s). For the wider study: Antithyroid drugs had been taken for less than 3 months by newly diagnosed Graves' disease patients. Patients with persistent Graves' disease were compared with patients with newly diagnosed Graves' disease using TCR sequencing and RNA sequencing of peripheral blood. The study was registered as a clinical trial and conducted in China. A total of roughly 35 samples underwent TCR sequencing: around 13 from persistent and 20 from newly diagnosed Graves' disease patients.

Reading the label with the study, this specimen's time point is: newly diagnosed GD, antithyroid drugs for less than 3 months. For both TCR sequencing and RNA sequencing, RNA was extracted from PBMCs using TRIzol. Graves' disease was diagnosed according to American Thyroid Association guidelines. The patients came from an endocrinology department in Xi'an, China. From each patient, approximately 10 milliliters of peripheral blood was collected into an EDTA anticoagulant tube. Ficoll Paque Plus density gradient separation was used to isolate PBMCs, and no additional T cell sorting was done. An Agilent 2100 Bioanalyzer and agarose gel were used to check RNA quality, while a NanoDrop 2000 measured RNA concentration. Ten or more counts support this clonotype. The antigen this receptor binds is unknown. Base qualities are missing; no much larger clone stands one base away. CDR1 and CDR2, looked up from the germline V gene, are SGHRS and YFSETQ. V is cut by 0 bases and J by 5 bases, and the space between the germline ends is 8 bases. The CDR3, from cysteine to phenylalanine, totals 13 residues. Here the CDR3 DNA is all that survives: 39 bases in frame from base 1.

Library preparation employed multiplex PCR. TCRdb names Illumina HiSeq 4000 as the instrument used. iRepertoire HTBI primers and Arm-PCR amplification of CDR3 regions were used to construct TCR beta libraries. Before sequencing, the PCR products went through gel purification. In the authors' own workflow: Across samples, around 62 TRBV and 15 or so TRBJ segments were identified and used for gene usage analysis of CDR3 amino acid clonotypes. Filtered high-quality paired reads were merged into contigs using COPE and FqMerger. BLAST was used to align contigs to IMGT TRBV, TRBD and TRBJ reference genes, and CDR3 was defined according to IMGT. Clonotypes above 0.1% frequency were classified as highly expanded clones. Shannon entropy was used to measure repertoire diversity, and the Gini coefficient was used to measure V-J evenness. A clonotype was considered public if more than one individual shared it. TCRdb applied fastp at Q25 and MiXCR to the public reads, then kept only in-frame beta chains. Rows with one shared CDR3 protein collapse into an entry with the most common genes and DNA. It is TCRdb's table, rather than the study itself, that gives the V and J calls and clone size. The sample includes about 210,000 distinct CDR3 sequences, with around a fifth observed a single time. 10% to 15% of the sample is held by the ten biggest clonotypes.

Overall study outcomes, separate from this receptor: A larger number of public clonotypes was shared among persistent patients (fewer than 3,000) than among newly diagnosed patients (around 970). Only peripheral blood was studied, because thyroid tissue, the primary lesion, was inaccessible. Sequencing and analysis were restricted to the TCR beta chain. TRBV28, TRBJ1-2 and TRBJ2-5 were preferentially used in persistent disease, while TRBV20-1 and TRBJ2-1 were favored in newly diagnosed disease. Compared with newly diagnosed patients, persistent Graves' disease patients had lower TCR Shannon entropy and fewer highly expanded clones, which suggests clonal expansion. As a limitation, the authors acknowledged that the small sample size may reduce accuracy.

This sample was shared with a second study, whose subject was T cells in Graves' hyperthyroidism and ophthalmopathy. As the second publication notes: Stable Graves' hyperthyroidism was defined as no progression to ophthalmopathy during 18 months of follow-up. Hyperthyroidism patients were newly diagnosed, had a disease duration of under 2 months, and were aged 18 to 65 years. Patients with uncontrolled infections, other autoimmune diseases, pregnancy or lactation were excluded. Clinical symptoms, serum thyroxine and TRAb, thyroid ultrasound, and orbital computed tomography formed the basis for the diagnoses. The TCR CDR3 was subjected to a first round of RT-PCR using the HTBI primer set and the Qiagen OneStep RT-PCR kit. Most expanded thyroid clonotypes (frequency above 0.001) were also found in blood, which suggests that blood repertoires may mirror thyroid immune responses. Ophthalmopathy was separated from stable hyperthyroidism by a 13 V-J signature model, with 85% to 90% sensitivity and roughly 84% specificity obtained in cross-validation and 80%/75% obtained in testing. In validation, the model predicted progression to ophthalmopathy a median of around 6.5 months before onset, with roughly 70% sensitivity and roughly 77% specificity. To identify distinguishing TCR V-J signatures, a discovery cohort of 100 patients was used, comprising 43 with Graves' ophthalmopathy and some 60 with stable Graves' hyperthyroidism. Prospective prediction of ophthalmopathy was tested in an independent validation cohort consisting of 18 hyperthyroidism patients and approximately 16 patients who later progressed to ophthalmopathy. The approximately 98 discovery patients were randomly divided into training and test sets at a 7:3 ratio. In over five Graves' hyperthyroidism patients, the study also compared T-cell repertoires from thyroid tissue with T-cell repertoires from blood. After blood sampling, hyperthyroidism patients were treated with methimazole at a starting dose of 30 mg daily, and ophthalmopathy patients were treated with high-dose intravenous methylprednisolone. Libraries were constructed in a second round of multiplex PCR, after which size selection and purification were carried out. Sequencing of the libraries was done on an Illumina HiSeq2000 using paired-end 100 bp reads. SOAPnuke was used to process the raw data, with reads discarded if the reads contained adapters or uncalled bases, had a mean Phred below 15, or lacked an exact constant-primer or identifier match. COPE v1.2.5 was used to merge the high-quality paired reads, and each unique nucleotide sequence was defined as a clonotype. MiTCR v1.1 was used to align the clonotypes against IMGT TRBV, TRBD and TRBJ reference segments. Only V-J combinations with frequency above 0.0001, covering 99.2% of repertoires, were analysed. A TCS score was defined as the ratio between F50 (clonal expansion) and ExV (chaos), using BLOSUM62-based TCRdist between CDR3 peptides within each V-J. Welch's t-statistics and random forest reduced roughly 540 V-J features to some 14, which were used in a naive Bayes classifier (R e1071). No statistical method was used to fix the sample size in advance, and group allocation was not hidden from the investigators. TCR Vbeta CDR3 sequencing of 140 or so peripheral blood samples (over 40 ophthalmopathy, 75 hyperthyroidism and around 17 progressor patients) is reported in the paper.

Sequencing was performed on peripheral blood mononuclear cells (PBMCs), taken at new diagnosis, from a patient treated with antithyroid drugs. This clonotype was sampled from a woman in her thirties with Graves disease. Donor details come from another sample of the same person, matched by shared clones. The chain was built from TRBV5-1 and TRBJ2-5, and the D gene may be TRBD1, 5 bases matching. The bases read TGCGCCAGCAGCTTGGGGGGCCCGGAGACCCAGTACTTC. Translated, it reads CASSLGGPETQYF.